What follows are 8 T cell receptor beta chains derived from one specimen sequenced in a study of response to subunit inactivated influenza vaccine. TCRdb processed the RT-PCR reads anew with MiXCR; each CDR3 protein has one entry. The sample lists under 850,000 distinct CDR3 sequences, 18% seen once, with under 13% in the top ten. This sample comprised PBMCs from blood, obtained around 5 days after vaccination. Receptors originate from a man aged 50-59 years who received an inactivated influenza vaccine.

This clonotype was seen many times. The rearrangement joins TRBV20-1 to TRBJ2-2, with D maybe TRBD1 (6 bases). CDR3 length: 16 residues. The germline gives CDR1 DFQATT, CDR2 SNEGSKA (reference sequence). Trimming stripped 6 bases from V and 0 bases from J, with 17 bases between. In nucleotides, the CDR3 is TGCAGTGCGAATAGGTTAGGGGGAACGAACACCGGGGAGCTGTTTTTT. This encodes CSANRLGGTNTGELFF.

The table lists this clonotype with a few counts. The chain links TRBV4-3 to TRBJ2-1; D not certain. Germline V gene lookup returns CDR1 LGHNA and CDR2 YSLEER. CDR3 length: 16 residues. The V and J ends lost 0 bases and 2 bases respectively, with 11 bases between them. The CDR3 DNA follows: TGCGCCAGCAGCCAAGATACTTCCAGAGCCTACAATGAGCAGTTCTTC. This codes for CASSQDTSRAYNEQFF.

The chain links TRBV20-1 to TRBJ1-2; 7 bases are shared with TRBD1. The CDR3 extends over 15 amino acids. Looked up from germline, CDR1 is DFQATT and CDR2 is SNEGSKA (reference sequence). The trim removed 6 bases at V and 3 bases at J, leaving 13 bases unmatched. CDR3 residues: CSAIGGRVEYYGYTF. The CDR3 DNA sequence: TGCAGTGCAATAGGGGGCAGGGTGGAGTACTATGGCTACACCTTC.

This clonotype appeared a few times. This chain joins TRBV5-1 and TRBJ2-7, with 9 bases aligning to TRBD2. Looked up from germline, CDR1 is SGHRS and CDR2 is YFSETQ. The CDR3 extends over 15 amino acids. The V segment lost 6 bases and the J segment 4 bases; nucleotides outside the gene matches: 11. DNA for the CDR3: TGCGCCAGCACCCGGGGGTCTAGCGGGGTATACGAGCAGTACTTC. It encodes CASTRGSSGVYEQYF. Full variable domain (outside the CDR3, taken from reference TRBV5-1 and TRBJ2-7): KAGVTQTPRYLIKTRGQQVTLSCSPISGHRSVSWYQQTPGQGLQFLFEYFSETQRNKGNFPGRFSGRQFSNSRSEMNVSTLELGDSALYLCASTRGSSGVYEQYFGPGTRLTVT.

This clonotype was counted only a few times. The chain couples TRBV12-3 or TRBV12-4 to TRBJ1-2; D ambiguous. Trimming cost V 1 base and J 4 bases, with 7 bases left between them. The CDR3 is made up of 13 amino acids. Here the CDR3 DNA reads TGTGCCAGCAGTTTAGGCCTTACCTATGGCTACACCTTC. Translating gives CASSLGLTYGYTF.

CDR3 DNA: TGTGCCAGCAGTTCCACCCTGGCCACTGAAGCTTTCTTT. It codes for CASSSTLATEAFF. The chain joins TRBV12-3 or TRBV12-4 to TRBJ1-1; D is ambiguous. V shed 4 bases and J shed 4 bases, with 10 bases lying between them. The CDR3 has 13 amino acids.

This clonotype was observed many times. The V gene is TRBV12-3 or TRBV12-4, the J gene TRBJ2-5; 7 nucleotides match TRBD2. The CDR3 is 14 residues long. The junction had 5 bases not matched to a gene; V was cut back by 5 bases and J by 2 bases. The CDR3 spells CASSQAGRQETQYF. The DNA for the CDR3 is TGTGCCAGCAGTCAAGCGGGGCGACAAGAGACCCAGTACTTC.

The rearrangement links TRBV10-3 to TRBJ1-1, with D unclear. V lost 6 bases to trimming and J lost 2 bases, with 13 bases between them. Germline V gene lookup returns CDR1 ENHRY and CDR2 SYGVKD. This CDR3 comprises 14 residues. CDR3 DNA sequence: TGTGCCATCAGCGTTATGGGTCCAAACACTGAAGCTTTCTTT. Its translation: CAISVMGPNTEAFF.